Below, 17 T cell receptor beta chains from the same sample are listed, as sequenced in a study of blood T cell repertoires in COVID-19. Profiled with immunoSEQ multiplex PCR; TCRdb holds only in-frame clones, not every one. The table lists around 44,000 clones, approximately 92% of them singletons. Sequenced material: peripheral blood. Source of these receptors: a human donor in a cohort sampled during active COVID-19.

This sequence joins TRBV10-3 and TRBJ1-1, with a tentative D call TRBD1 (5 bases). The V end lost 4 bases, the J end lost 5 bases, and 14 bases lay between the germline ends. The CDR3 spans 14 residues. CDR1 ENHRY and CDR2 SYGVKD come from the germline V gene. The CDR3 DNA sequence: TGTGCCATCAGTGGCCTTGGGGGGTGGACTGAAGCTTTCTTT. This sequence encodes CAISGLGGWTEAFF.

The V gene is TRBV10-2, the J gene TRBJ2-7; 12 nucleotides match TRBD2. Germline CDR1 and CDR2: WSHSY and SAAADI. The CDR3 is 17 residues long. The J segment lost 4 bases and the V segment lost 6 bases, leaving 13 bases of the junction unmatched. CDR3 in DNA: TGCGCCAGCAGGGAACTAGCGGGGGGCCATAATGCTTACGAGCAGTACTTC. Its translation is CASRELAGGHNAYEQYF.

The chain recombines TRBV12-3 or TRBV12-4 with TRBJ1-2; the D is unclear. The CDR3 spans 13 residues. Between the trimmed V and J ends, which lost 5 bases and 4 bases, there was a span of 11 bases. The CDR3 reads CASSAEGVYGYTF. The CDR3 DNA sequence: TGTGCCAGCAGTGCGGAGGGAGTCTATGGCTACACCTTC.

The chain is built from TRBV5-1 and TRBJ1-6; 7 nucleotides agree with TRBD1. This CDR3 has 16 amino acids. Germline CDR1 and CDR2: SGHRS and YFSETQ. J was trimmed by 9 bases and V by 0 bases; bases with no gene match: 9. The CDR3 region has the DNA TGCGCCAGCAGCTTGGTTGCAGGGGGAAGCGGTTCACCCCTCCACTTT. Translation gives CASSLVAGGSGSPLHF.

This chain joins TRBV6-2 or TRBV6-3 and TRBJ2-5, with D possibly TRBD2 on 6 matching bases. This CDR3 region has 14 residues. Trimming took 4 bases from V and 1 from J, leaving 10 bases between them. CDR1 and CDR2 from the germline V gene are MNHEY and SVGEGT. CDR3 loop: CASSSSGLQETQYF. The CDR3 nucleotides are TGTGCCAGCAGTTCCTCGGGACTCCAAGAGACCCAGTACTTC.

The gene calls are TRBV7-9 and TRBJ1-6; D gene uncertain. The germline V and J ends were trimmed by 5 bases and 7 bases, with 15 bases remaining between them. Germline V gene data show CDR1 as SEHNR and CDR2 as FQNEAQ (reference sequence). The CDR3 spans 15 residues. In DNA, the CDR3 is TGTGCCAGCAGCCGGGGAGGAGGAAAAAATTCACCCCTCCACTTT. It codes for CASSRGGGKNSPLHF. Drawing the rest from reference TRBV7-9 and TRBJ1-6, the complete variable domain is DTGVSQNPRHKITKRGQNVTFRCDPISEHNRLYWYRQTLGQGPEFLTYFQNEAQLEKSRLLSDRFSAERPKGSFSTLEIQRTEQGDSAMYLCASSRGGGKNSPLHFGNGTRLTVT.

The chain couples TRBV9 to TRBJ2-3; TRBD1 is a possible D gene (5 bases). V was trimmed by 0 bases and J by 6 bases, leaving 8 bases between them. The CDR3 is made up of 13 amino acids. Germline CDR1 reads SGDLS; CDR2 reads YYNGEE. CDR3 sequence reads: CASSVEGADTQYF. CDR3 sequence (DNA): TGTGCCAGCAGCGTAGAAGGGGCCGATACGCAGTATTTT.

V gene TRBV19 combines with J gene TRBJ1-2; maybe TRBD1 (6 bases). The length of the CDR3 is 17 residues. V was clipped by 1 base and J by 4 bases, with 19 bases between them. The germline gives CDR1 LNHDA, CDR2 SQIVND (reference sequence). CDR3 bases: TGTGCCAGTAGTATAGCGGAACTGGACAGCCCTTCCTATGGCTACACCTTC. It is translated as CASSIAELDSPSYGYTF.

V usage is TRBV5-1 and J usage is TRBJ2-2; D is possibly TRBD2 (6 bases). Trimming left V 2 bases short and J 2 bases short, with 13 bases between. CDR3 length: 16 amino acids. CDR1 and CDR2 from the germline V gene are SGHRS and YFSETQ. CDR3 DNA sequence: TGCGCCAGCAGCTTAAGATCGCGGGGCAACACCGGGGAGCTGTTTTTT. It specifies CASSLRSRGNTGELFF. Using reference TRBV5-1 and TRBJ2-2 for the parts outside the CDR3, the full variable domain is KAGVTQTPRYLIKTRGQQVTLSCSPISGHRSVSWYQQTPGQGLQFLFEYFSETQRNKGNFPGRFSGRQFSNSRSEMNVSTLELGDSALYLCASSLRSRGNTGELFFGEGSRLTVL.

V gene TRBV7-9 combines with J gene TRBJ1-1; D possibly corresponds to TRBD1 (6 bases). Trimming stripped 5 bases from V and 0 bases from J, with 13 bases between. The CDR3 length is 15 residues. Germline V gene lookup returns CDR1 SEHNR and CDR2 FQNEAQ (reference sequence). The CDR3 DNA reads TGTGCCAGCAGCCGAACAGGACAGATGAACACTGAAGCTTTCTTT. It specifies CASSRTGQMNTEAFF. Full variable domain (remainder filled in from reference TRBV7-9 and TRBJ1-1): DTGVSQNPRHKITKRGQNVTFRCDPISEHNRLYWYRQTLGQGPEFLTYFQNEAQLEKSRLLSDRFSAERPKGSFSTLEIQRTEQGDSAMYLCASSRTGQMNTEAFFGQGTRLTVV.

This clone was observed a single time. The V and J genes are TRBV28 and TRBJ1-1; no definite D call. V dropped 3 bases and J dropped 0 bases, with 5 bases sitting between them. The length of the CDR3 is 13 residues. The germline gives CDR1 MDHEN, CDR2 SYDVKM. CDR3 DNA sequence: TGTGCCAGCAGTTTTGAGCTGAACACTGAAGCTTTCTTT. Translated, it gives CASSFELNTEAFF.

This chain links TRBV30 with TRBJ2-3; 10 positions match TRBD2. V was clipped by 0 bases and J by 0 bases; unmatched bases: 12. Germline CDR1 and CDR2: GTSNPN and SVGIG (reference sequence). CDR3 size: 19 residues. This CDR3 reads CAWSVSRPTSGKSTDTQYF. The DNA of the CDR3 is TGTGCCTGGAGTGTTAGCCGCCCCACTAGCGGGAAAAGCACAGATACGCAGTATTTT.

V gene TRBV10-1 combines with J gene TRBJ2-1, with D unclear. CDR3 length: 14 amino acids. Trimming cost V 5 bases and J 5 bases, with 13 bases left between them. Germline V gene data show CDR1 as WNHNN and CDR2 as SYGVQD (reference sequence). The DNA of the CDR3 is TGCGCCAGCAGTCCTTGGCGGAGCGACAATGAGCAGTTCTTC. Protein: CASSPWRSDNEQFF.

This sequence joins TRBV5-1 and TRBJ2-1; weak D call: TRBD2 (6 bases). Trimming pared 5 bases from V and 6 bases from J, leaving 12 bases between. The CDR3 length is 13 residues. Germline CDR1 and CDR2: SGHRS and YFSETQ. CDR3 DNA sequence: TGCGCCAGCAGTGACCCCGGGGGCAATGAGCAGTTCTTC. Its translation is CASSDPGGNEQFF.

The chain joins TRBV28 to TRBJ1-2; D is uncertain. The CDR3 is 12 residues long. The V gene's germline CDR1 is MDHEN and CDR2 SYDVKM. V dropped 1 base and J dropped 6 bases, with 6 bases sitting between them. CDR3 in amino acids: CASSLYPDGYTF. CDR3 DNA sequence: TGTGCCAGCAGTTTATACCCGGATGGCTACACCTTC.

The V gene is TRBV5-1, the J gene TRBJ2-5, with 11 bases that match TRBD2. V dropped 4 bases and J dropped 1; count of bases not matched to a gene: 6. The CDR3 runs 16 residues. Germline lookup yields CDR1 SGHRS and CDR2 YFSETQ. The CDR3 coding sequence is TGCGCCAGCAGCATCGGACTAGCGGGCTCCCAAGAGACCCAGTACTTC. Its translation: CASSIGLAGSQETQYF. Using reference TRBV5-1 and TRBJ2-5 for the parts outside the CDR3, the full variable domain is KAGVTQTPRYLIKTRGQQVTLSCSPISGHRSVSWYQQTPGQGLQFLFEYFSETQRNKGNFPGRFSGRQFSNSRSEMNVSTLELGDSALYLCASSIGLAGSQETQYFGPGTRLLVL.

This sequence joins TRBV18 and TRBJ1-5; no firm D call. Trimming pared 3 bases from V and 4 bases from J, leaving 16 bases between. Germline CDR1 reads KGHSH; CDR2 reads LQKENI. The CDR3 has 16 residues. As DNA, the CDR3 is TGTGCCAGCTCACCCCCAGGCACCAGCCGTAATCAGCCCCAGCATTTT. This sequence encodes CASSPPGTSRNQPQHF.